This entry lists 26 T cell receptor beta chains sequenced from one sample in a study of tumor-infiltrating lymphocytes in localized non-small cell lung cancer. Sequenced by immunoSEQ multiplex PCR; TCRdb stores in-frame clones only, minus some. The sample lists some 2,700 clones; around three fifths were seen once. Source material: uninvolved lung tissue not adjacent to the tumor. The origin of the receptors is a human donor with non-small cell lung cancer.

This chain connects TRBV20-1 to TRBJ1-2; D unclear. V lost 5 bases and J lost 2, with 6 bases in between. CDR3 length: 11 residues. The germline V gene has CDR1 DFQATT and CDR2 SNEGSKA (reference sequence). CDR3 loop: CSALGNYGYTF. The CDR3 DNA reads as TGCAGTGCTCTGGGAAACTATGGCTACACCTTC.

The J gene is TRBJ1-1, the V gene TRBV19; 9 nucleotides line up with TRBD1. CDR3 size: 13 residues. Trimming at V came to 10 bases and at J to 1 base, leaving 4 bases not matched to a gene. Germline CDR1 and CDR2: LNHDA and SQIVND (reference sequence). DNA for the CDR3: TGTGCCATTCTGGGACAGGGGAACACTGAAGCTTTCTTT. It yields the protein CAILGQGNTEAFF.

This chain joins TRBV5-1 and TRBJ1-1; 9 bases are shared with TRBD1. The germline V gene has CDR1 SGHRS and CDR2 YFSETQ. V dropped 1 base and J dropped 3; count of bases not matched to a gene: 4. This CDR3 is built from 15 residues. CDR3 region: CASSLMGQGDTEAFF. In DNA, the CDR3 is TGCGCCAGCAGCTTGATGGGACAGGGAGACACTGAAGCTTTCTTT.

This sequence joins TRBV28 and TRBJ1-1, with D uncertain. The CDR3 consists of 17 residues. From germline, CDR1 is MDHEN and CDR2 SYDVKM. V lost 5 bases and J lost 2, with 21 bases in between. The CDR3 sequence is CASSLSSAGPINTEAFF. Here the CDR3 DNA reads TGTGCCAGCAGTCTATCCTCCGCCGGACCGATAAACACTGAAGCTTTCTTT.

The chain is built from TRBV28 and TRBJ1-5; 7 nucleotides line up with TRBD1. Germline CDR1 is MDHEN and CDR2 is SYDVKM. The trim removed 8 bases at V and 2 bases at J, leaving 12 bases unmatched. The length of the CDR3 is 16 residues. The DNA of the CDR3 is TGTGCCAGCGACAAAACACAGGGGAGGGGCAATCAGCCCCAGCATTTT. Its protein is CASDKTQGRGNQPQHF.

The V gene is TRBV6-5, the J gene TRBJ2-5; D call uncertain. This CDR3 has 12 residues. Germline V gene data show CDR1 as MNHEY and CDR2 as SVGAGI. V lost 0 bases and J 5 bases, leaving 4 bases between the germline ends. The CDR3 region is CASSYSWETQYF. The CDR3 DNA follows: TGTGCCAGCAGTTACTCGTGGGAGACCCAGTACTTC.

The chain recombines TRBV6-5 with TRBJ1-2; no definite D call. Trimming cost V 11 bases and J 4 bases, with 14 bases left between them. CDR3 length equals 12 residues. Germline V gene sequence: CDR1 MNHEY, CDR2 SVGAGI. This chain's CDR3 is CAQPVGSYGYTF. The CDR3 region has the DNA TGTGCCCAACCGGTTGGATCCTATGGCTACACCTTC.

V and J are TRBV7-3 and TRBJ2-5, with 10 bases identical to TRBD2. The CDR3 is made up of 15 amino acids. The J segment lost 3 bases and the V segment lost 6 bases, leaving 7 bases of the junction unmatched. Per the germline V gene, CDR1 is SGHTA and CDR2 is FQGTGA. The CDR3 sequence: CASRPGLADKETQYF. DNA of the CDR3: TGTGCCAGCAGGCCTGGACTAGCGGACAAAGAGACCCAGTACTTC.

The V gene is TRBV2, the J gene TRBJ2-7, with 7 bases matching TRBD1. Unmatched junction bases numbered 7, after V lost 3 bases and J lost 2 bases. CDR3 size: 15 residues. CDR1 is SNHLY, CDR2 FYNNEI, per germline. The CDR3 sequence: CASSDQGVGAYEQYF. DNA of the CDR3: TGTGCCAGCAGTGATCAGGGGGTTGGGGCCTACGAGCAGTACTTC.

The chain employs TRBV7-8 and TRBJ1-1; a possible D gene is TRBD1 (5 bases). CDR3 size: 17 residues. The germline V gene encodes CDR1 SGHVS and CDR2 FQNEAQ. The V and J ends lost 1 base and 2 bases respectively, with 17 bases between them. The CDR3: CASSLVYQGYINTEAFF. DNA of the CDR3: TGTGCCAGCAGCTTAGTTTATCAGGGCTATATCAACACTGAAGCTTTCTTT.

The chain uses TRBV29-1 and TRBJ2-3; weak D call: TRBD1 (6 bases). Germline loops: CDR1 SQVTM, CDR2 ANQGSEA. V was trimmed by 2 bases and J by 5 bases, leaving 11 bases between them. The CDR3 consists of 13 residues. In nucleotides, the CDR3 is TGCAGCGTTGAATGGGCAGGGGAAGATACGCAGTATTTT. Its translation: CSVEWAGEDTQYF.

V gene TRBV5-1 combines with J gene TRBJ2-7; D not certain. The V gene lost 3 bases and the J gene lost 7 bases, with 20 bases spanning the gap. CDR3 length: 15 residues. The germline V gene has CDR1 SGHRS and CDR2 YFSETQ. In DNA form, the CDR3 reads TGCGCCAGCAGCTCTACACCTCCTACCGGACGGGAGCAGTACTTC. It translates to CASSSTPPTGREQYF.

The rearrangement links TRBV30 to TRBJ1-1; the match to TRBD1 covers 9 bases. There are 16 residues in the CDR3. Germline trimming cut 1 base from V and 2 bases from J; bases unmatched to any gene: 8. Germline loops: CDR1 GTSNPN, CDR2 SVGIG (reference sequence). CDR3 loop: CAWSGGQGGQNTEAFF. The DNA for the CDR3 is TGTGCCTGGAGTGGGGGACAGGGTGGACAAAACACTGAAGCTTTCTTT. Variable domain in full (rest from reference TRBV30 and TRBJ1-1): SQTIHQWPATLVQPVGSPLSLECTVEGTSNPNLYWYRQAAGRGLQLLFYSVGIGQISSEVPQNLSASRPQDRQFILSSKKLLLSDSGFYLCAWSGGQGGQNTEAFFGQGTRLTVV.

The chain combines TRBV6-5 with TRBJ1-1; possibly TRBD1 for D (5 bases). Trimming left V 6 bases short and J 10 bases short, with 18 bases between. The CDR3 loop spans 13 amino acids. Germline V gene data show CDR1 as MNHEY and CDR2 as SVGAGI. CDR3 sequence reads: CASSPWADGGAFF. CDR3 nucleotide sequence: TGTGCCAGCAGCCCCTGGGCGGATGGGGGAGCTTTCTTT.

The CDR3 bases are TGTGCCAGCAGCCAATTAGCGGGAGTGGGGGAGCAGTTCTTC. Residues: CASSQLAGVGEQFF. V is TRBV14 and J is TRBJ2-1, with 9 bases lining up with TRBD2. V gave up 2 bases and J gave up 10 bases; unmatched junction bases: 6. CDR1 and CDR2 (germline): SGHDN, FVKESK. There are 14 residues in the CDR3.

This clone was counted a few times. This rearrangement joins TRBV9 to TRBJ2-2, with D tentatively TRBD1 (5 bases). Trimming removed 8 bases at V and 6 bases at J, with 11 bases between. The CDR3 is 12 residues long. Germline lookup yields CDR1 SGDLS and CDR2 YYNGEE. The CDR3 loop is CASTRASGELFF. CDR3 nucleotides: TGTGCCAGTACCAGGGCGTCCGGGGAGCTGTTTTTT. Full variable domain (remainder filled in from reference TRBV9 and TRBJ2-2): DSGVTQTPKHLITATGQRVTLRCSPRSGDLSVYWYQQSLDQGLQFLIQYYNGEERAKGNILERFSAQQFPDLHSELNLSSLELGDSALYFCASTRASGELFFGEGSRLTVL.

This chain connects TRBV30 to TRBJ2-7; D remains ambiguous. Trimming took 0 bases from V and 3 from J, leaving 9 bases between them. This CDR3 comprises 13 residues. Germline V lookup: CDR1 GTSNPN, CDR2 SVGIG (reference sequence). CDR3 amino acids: CAWSVQKGYEQYF. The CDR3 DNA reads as TGTGCCTGGAGTGTACAGAAGGGCTACGAGCAGTACTTC.

The CDR3 here is CATSDGQGVNQPQHF. The CDR3 DNA sequence: TGTGCCACCAGCGACGGACAGGGCGTCAATCAGCCCCAGCATTTT. This chain connects TRBV15 to TRBJ1-5; 8 bases match TRBD1. CDR1 is LNHNV and CDR2 is YYDKDF in the germline V gene (reference sequence). The CDR3 loop spans 15 amino acids. Trimming removed 5 bases from V and 3 bases from J; junction bases left unmatched: 6.

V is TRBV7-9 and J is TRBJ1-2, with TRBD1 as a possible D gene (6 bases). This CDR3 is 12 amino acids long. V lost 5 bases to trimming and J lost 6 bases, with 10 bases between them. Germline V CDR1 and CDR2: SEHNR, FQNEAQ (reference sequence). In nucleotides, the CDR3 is TGTGCCAGCAGCCGGACAGACAATGGCTACACCTTC. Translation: CASSRTDNGYTF.

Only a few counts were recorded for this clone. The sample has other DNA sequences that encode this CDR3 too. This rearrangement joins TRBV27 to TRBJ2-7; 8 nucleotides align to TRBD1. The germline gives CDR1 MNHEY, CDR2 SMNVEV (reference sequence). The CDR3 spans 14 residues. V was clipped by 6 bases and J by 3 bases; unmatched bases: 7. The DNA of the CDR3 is TGTGCCAGCAGCCTTCAGGGGGCCAACTACGAGCAGTACTTC. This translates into CASSLQGANYEQYF.

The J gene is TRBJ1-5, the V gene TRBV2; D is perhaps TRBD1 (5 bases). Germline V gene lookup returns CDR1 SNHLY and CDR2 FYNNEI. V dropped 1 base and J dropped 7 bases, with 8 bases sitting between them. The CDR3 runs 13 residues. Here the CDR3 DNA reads TGTGCCAGCAGTGAAGGGAGGGACCAGCCCCAGCATTTT. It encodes CASSEGRDQPQHF.

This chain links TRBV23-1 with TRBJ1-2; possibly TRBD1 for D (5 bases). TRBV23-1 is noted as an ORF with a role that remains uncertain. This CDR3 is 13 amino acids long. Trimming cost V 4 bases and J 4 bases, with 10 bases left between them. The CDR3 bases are TGCGCCAGCAGTCCCGACAGATCCTATGGCTACACCTTC. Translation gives CASSPDRSYGYTF.

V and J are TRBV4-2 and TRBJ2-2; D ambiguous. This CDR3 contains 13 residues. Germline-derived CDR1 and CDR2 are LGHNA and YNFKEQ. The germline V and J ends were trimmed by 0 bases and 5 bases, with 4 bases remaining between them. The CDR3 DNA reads TGTGCCAGCAGCCAAGATAGTACCGGGGAGCTGTTTTTT. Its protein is CASSQDSTGELFF.

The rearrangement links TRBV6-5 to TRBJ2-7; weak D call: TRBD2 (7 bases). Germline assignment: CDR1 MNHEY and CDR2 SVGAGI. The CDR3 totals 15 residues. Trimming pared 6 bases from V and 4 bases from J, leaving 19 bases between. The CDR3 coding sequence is TGTGCCAGCAGGTCGTTCGGGGGGCACGCGTACGAGCAGTACTTC. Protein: CASRSFGGHAYEQYF.

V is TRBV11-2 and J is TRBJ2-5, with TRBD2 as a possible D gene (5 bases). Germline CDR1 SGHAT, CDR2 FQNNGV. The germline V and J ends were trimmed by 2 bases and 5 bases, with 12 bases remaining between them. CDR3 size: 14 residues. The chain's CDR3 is CASSLSLAGETQYF. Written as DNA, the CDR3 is TGTGCCAGCAGCTTATCGCTAGCCGGGGAGACCCAGTACTTC.

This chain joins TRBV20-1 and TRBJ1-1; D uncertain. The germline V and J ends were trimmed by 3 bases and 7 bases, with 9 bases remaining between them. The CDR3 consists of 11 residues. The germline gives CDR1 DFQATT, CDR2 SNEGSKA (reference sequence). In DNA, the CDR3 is TGCAGTGCTAGTAAGTCCTATGAAGCTTTCTTT. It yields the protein CSASKSYEAFF.